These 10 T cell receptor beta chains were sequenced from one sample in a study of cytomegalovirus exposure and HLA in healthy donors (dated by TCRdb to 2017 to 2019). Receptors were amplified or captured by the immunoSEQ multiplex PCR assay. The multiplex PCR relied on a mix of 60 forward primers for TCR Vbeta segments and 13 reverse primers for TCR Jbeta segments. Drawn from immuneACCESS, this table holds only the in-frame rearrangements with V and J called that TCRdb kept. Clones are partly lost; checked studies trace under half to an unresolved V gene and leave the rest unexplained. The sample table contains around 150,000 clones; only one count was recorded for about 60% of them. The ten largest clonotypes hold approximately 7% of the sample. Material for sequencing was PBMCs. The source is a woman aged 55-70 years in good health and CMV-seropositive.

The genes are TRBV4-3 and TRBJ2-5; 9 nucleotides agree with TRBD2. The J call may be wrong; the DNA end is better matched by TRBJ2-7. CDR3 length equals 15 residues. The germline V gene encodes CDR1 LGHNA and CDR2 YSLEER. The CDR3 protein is CASSQETSGAYEQYF. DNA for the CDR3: TGCGCCAGCAGCCAAGAGACTAGCGGAGCCTACGAGCAGTACTTC.

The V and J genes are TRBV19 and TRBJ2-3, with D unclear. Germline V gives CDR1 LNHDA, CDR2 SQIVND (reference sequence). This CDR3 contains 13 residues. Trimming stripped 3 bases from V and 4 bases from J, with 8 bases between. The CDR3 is CASSIMRSDTQYF. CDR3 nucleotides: TGTGCCAGTAGTATCATGCGCTCAGATACGCAGTATTTT.

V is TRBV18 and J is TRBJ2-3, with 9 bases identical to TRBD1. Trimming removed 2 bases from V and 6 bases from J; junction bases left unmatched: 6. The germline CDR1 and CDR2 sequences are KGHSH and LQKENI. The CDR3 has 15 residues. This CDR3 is CASSPAPTGGDTQYF. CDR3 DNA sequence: TGTGCCAGCTCACCAGCCCCGACAGGGGGGGATACGCAGTATTTT.

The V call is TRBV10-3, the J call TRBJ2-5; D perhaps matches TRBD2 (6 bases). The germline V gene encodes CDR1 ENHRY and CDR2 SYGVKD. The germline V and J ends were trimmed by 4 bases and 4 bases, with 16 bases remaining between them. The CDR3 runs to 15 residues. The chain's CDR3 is CAISVLSGGAETQYF. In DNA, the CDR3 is TGTGCCATCAGTGTTCTTAGCGGAGGGGCAGAGACCCAGTACTTC.

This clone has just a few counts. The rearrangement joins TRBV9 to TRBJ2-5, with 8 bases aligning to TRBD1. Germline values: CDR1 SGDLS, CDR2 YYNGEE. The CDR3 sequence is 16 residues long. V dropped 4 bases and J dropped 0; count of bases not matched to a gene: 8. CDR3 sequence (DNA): TGTGCCAGCAGCCCCCGACAGGGGTCTTACCAAGAGACCCAGTACTTC. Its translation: CASSPRQGSYQETQYF.

The CDR3 DNA is TGTGCCAGCAGCTCCGGGACGGGACTTTATACGGGTTCACCCCTCCACTTT. Protein sequence: CASSSGTGLYTGSPLHF. The chain links TRBV7-2 to TRBJ1-6; perhaps TRBD1 as D (5 bases). This CDR3 comprises 17 residues. Germline V gives CDR1 SGHTA, CDR2 FQGNSA. Trimming took off 4 bases at V and 9 bases at J, with 22 bases between the two ends.

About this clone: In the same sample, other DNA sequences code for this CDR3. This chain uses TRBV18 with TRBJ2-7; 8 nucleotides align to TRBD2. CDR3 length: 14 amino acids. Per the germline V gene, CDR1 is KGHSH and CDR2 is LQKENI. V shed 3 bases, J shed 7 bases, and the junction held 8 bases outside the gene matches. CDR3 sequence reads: CASSPAGLAGEQYF. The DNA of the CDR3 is TGTGCCAGCTCACCCGCTGGGCTAGCGGGTGAGCAGTACTTC.

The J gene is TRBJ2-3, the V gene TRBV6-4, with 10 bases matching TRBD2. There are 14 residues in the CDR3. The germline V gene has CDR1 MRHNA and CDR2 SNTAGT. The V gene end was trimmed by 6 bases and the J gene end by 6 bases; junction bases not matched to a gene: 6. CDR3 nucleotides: TGTGCCAGCAGAGCGGGGGGGAACTGGGATACGCAGTATTTT. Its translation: CASRAGGNWDTQYF.

The CDR3 nucleotides are TGTGCCAGCAGCCCCGGGACAGGGTTAGAAAAAGTGAAGTTCTTC. Protein sequence: CASSPGTGLEKVKFF. The chain uses TRBV7-2 and TRBJ2-1; 9 nucleotides match TRBD1. The V segment lost 5 bases and the J segment 14 bases; nucleotides outside the gene matches: 16. The CDR3 runs to 15 residues. Germline assignment: CDR1 SGHTA and CDR2 FQGNSA.

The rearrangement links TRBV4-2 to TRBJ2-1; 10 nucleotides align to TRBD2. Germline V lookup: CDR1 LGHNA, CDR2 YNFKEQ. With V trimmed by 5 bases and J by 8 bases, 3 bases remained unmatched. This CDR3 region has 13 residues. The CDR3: CASSYLAGDEQFF. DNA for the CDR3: TGTGCCAGCAGCTACCTAGCGGGAGATGAGCAGTTCTTC.